Presented here are 22 T cell receptor beta chains from one specimen sequenced in a study of blood T cells in healthy people across ages (dated by TCRdb to the mid-2010s). The library was obtained by 5' RACE. TCRdb records Illumina HiSeq 2500 as the sequencer. A second 7 to 11 cycle PCR used a sample-barcoded 5' primer and a J-beta primer mix. TCRdb reran the public reads through fastp at Q25 and MiXCR, keeping productive beta chains. A single entry per CDR3 protein holds the most common genes and DNA from its merged rows. Present in this sample are 1.5 million to 2 million distinct CDR3 sequences, 49% of which were seen just once. More than 2% of the sample rests with the top ten. The sequencing sample was made of blood. The receptors originated from a woman aged 40 to 50 in good health.

The genes are TRBV20-1 and TRBJ2-3, with 9 bases matching TRBD1. From germline, CDR1 is DFQATT and CDR2 SNEGSKA (reference sequence). The CDR3 extends over 17 amino acids. J gave up 1 base and V 4 bases, and 12 bases lay outside the gene matches. CDR3 loop: CSATTKIGQGRTDTQYF. The CDR3 DNA reads TGCAGTGCTACGACTAAGATAGGACAGGGGCGCACAGATACGCAGTATTTT.

The CDR3 DNA is TGCAGTGCTAGAGGAAGGACACCGAACACCGGGGAGCTGTTTTTT. Its translation is CSARGRTPNTGELFF. V is TRBV20-1 and J is TRBJ2-2, with a tentative D call TRBD1 (5 bases). V lost 1 base, J lost 0 bases, and 9 bases lay in between. Germline CDR1 DFQATT, CDR2 SNEGSKA (reference sequence). This CDR3 spans 15 amino acids.

This clonotype was seen a handful of times. One junction end does not reproduce the germline sequence, and a read error may be involved. This chain links TRBV5-6 with TRBJ1-5, with 7 bases that match TRBD1. The CDR3 runs 14 residues. The germline gives CDR1 SGHDT, CDR2 YYEEEE. CDR3 protein: CASSLGQPNQPQHF. CDR3 DNA sequence: TGTGCCAGCAGTTTGGGACAGCCCAATCAGCCCCAGCATTTT.

J is TRBJ2-3 and V is TRBV2; 13 nucleotides agree with TRBD2. Trimming took 9 bases from V and 1 from J; bases not matched to a gene: 1. Germline V lookup: CDR1 SNHLY, CDR2 FYNNEI. This CDR3 region has 14 residues. CDR3: CARTSGGRTDTQYF. In DNA, the CDR3 is TGTGCCAGGACTAGCGGGGGGCGCACAGATACGCAGTATTTT.

This sequence joins TRBV12-3 or TRBV12-4 and TRBJ2-5; weak D call: TRBD2 (6 bases). V was shortened by 1 base and J by 7 bases, with 16 bases between the two germline ends. CDR3 length: 15 residues. CDR3 loop: CASSLVGREAGTQYF. CDR3 nucleotides: TGTGCCAGCAGTTTAGTTGGCAGGGAGGCGGGGACCCAGTACTTC.

This clonotype was detected a few times. The chain couples TRBV4-3 to TRBJ1-4, with D unclear. Germline V CDR1 and CDR2: LGHNA, YSLEER. Between the trimmed V and J ends, which lost 0 bases and 1 base, there was a span of 9 bases. The CDR3 runs 16 residues. The CDR3 reads CASSQDQEGTNEKLFF. In DNA form, the CDR3 reads TGCGCCAGCAGCCAAGATCAAGAGGGAACTAATGAAAAACTGTTTTTT.

The rearrangement uses TRBV7-2 and TRBJ2-1; D gene ambiguous. Per the germline V gene, CDR1 is SGHTA and CDR2 is FQGNSA. V lost 3 bases to trimming and J lost 12 bases, with 18 bases between them. The CDR3 runs to 14 residues. The CDR3 region has the DNA TGTGCCAGCAGCTTTGTGGGGATTAAGGGTGGGCAGTTCTTC. This gives the protein CASSFVGIKGGQFF.

V gene TRBV12-3 or TRBV12-4 combines with J gene TRBJ2-5, with 8 bases matching TRBD1. The ends lost 3 bases at V and 4 bases at J; junction bases unmatched: 10. The CDR3 sequence is 16 residues long. CDR3 in DNA: TGTGCCAGCAGTTTCCTAACAGGGGGGATAGGAGAGACCCAGTACTTC. It is translated as CASSFLTGGIGETQYF.

This clonotype was detected only a few times. The chain joins TRBV12-3 or TRBV12-4 to TRBJ1-4; D uncertain. The CDR3 has 14 amino acids. Trimming took 6 bases from V and 3 from J, leaving 11 bases between them. The CDR3 DNA is TGTGCCAGCAGGGCCGGGGAGGCTAATGAAAAACTGTTTTTT. This translates into CASRAGEANEKLFF.

The rearrangement uses TRBV3-1 and TRBJ2-1; D gene unclear. Germline V CDR1 and CDR2: LGHDT, YNNKEL (reference sequence). The CDR3 runs 17 residues. V was clipped by 1 base and J by 3 bases, with 16 bases between them. The CDR3 nucleotides are TGTGCCAGCAGCCAAGTGGTTCGAGTATGGGGCTACAATGAGCAGTTCTTC. It codes for CASSQVVRVWGYNEQFF.

This clonotype was picked up a small number of times. The V and J genes are TRBV2 and TRBJ2-7; D unresolved. V was pared by 4 bases and J by 1 base, with 8 bases between. The CDR3 is 13 amino acids. The germline V gene has CDR1 SNHLY and CDR2 FYNNEI. The CDR3 coding sequence is TGTGCCAGCAGTGCAGCTCAATCCTACGAGCAGTACTTC. It yields the protein CASSAAQSYEQYF.

This clonotype has a handful of counts. The chain recombines TRBV24-1 with TRBJ2-3; D tentatively fits TRBD1 or TRBD2 (5 bases each). CDR1 KGHDR and CDR2 SFDVKD come from the germline V gene. The CDR3 is made up of 15 amino acids. V shed 2 bases and J shed 11 bases, with 19 bases lying between them. CDR3 residues: CATSDYEQSGTQQYF. CDR3 nucleotides: TGTGCCACCAGTGATTATGAACAAAGTGGGACCCAGCAGTATTTT.

The chain links TRBV7-9 to TRBJ2-2; D is perhaps TRBD1 (5 bases). The CDR3 is 14 residues long. The V end lost 6 bases, the J end lost 1 base, and 9 bases lay between the germline ends. CDR1 and CDR2 (germline): SEHNR, FQNEAQ (reference sequence). The CDR3 here is CASRPGQNTGELFF. DNA of the CDR3: TGTGCCAGCAGACCCGGACAGAACACCGGGGAGCTGTTTTTT. Full variable domain (outside the CDR3, taken from reference TRBV7-9 and TRBJ2-2): DTGVSQNPRHKITKRGQNVTFRCDPISEHNRLYWYRQTLGQGPEFLTYFQNEAQLEKSRLLSDRFSAERPKGSFSTLEIQRTEQGDSAMYLCASRPGQNTGELFFGEGSRLTVL.

This clonotype has a handful of counts. The CDR3 DNA sequence: TGTGCCAGCAGCGTAGTCTCACCGGGGTCCACAGATACGCAGTATTTT. Translating gives CASSVVSPGSTDTQYF. The rearrangement links TRBV9 to TRBJ2-3; tentative D call: TRBD2 (5 bases). This CDR3 has 16 residues. V lost 0 bases and J 2 bases, leaving 13 bases between the germline ends. Germline CDR1 and CDR2: SGDLS and YYNGEE.

At least ten counts were recorded for this clonotype. The rearrangement links TRBV4-1 to TRBJ2-7, with 10 bases identical to TRBD2. Trimming removed 0 bases from V and 4 bases from J; junction bases left unmatched: 3. CDR1 and CDR2 from the germline V gene are MGHRA and YSYEKL. The CDR3 spans 15 residues. In DNA form, the CDR3 reads TGCGCCAGCAGCCAAGACGATAGCGGGGGGTACGAGCAGTACTTC. Its translation is CASSQDDSGGYEQYF.

The gene calls are TRBV27 and TRBJ1-1, with a tentative D call TRBD1 (6 bases). There are 14 residues in the CDR3. Between the trimmed V and J ends, which lost 4 bases and 4 bases, there was a span of 13 bases. The germline CDR1 and CDR2 sequences are MNHEY and SMNVEV (reference sequence). The CDR3 bases are TGTGCCAGCAGTTCCTCAGGGGTTGGCACTGAAGCTTTCTTT. Its protein product is CASSSSGVGTEAFF.

V usage is TRBV4-3 and J usage is TRBJ1-6, with D maybe TRBD1 (5 bases). Germline V lookup: CDR1 LGHNA, CDR2 YSLEER. V was cut by 2 bases and J by 10 bases, with 12 bases left in between. The CDR3 covers 14 residues. The CDR3 coding sequence is TGCGCCAGCAGCCAACTCGCAGGGTCCTCACCCCTCCACTTT. Its translation is CASSQLAGSSPLHF.

This clonotype appeared a few times. The chain uses TRBV20-1 and TRBJ1-2; D unclear. The germline gives CDR1 DFQATT, CDR2 SNEGSKA (reference sequence). V lost 7 bases and J lost 2, with 11 bases in between. The CDR3 totals 12 residues. CDR3 residues: CSGESLNYGYTF. CDR3 in DNA: TGCAGTGGAGAAAGTTTGAACTATGGCTACACCTTC.

This clonotype occurred a few times. This chain links TRBV7-2 with TRBJ2-3; the match to TRBD2 covers 10 bases. The V gene's germline CDR1 is SGHTA and CDR2 FQGNSA. The CDR3 contains 17 residues. The junction had 7 bases not matched to a gene; V was cut back by 2 bases and J by 2 bases. DNA of the CDR3: TGTGCCAGCAGCTTACCAACTAGCGGGGTTCTCACAGATACGCAGTATTTT. This encodes CASSLPTSGVLTDTQYF.

The J gene is TRBJ2-7, the V gene TRBV11-2; 8 bases are shared with TRBD1. Losses at the gene ends were 5 bases for V and 2 bases for J; bases not matched to a gene: 5. The CDR3 runs to 14 residues. The germline V gene has CDR1 SGHAT and CDR2 FQNNGV. The CDR3: CASSGQGGPYEQYF. As DNA, the CDR3 is TGTGCCAGCAGCGGACAGGGTGGGCCCTACGAGCAGTACTTC.

This clonotype was counted between two and nine times. The V and J genes are TRBV11-2 and TRBJ1-2, with D possibly TRBD1 on 5 matching bases. Germline V gene lookup returns CDR1 SGHAT and CDR2 FQNNGV. This CDR3 region has 15 residues. The ends were cut back, 4 bases at V and 0 bases at J, with 12 bases in the middle. The CDR3 DNA is TGTGCCAGCAGCTGGGCGGACACAGCTAACTATGGCTACACCTTC. Amino acids: CASSWADTANYGYTF.

The gene calls are TRBV12-3 or TRBV12-4 and TRBJ2-3, with D possibly matching TRBD2 (5 bases). This CDR3 contains 14 residues. The V and J ends lost 6 bases and 2 bases respectively, with 12 bases between them. In DNA form, the CDR3 reads TGTGCCAGCAGGACGAGAGGGCTCACAGATACGCAGTATTTT. Its translation: CASRTRGLTDTQYF.